The next 7 T cell receptor beta chains were all read from a single sample in a study of T cells expressing NK-cell markers. TCRdb reworked the 5' RACE reads into one entry per CDR3 protein, no DNA. The specimen's table records 200,000 to 300,000 distinct CDR3 sequences. Source material: blood T cells: a sorted CD56 or NKG2C T cell subset, CD4+ or CD8+ T cells, or bulk PBMC T cells (not recorded which). Every receptor here comes from a man younger than 35 in good health.

This sequence joins TRBV27 and TRBJ2-3; TCRdb names TRBD2, which stays unverified in the absence of DNA. The CDR3 is 15 residues long. Germline V gene data show CDR1 as MNHEY and CDR2 as SMNVEV (reference sequence). The CDR3 spells CASNAAGGETRTQYF.

The gene calls are TRBV18 and TRBJ2-7; TCRdb selects TRBD1, and the lack of DNA leaves this call unchecked. Germline values: CDR1 KGHSH, CDR2 LQKENI. The CDR3 is 15 residues long. The CDR3 spells CASSPSAQAIYEQYF.

The chain couples TRBV6-6 to TRBJ1-2; TCRdb's D call of TRBD1 is untestable without DNA. The CDR3 consists of 13 residues. Germline V gives CDR1 MNHNY, CDR2 SVGAGI (reference sequence). CDR3 loop: CASGQTGIYGYTF.

The genes are TRBV12-3 or TRBV12-4 and TRBJ2-7; absent DNA, TCRdb's TRBD1 call cannot be checked. The CDR3 extends over 16 amino acids. This chain's CDR3 is CASSLSLSGQSYEQYF.

This chain connects TRBV7-2 to TRBJ2-5; TCRdb names TRBD2, which stays unverified in the absence of DNA. Germline loops: CDR1 SGHTA, CDR2 FQGNSA. This CDR3 region has 15 residues. The CDR3 sequence: CASSLRSLPQETQYF.

The chain uses TRBV20-1 and TRBJ2-3; TCRdb outputs TRBD2, but without DNA this stays unchecked. Germline V gene data show CDR1 as DFQATT and CDR2 as SNEGSKA (reference sequence). The CDR3 has 13 amino acids. CDR3 loop: CSARLASSDTQYF.

The V gene is TRBV7-8, the J gene TRBJ2-1; TCRdb's D call of TRBD1 is untestable without DNA. CDR3 size: 12 residues. Germline V gene data show CDR1 as SGHVS and CDR2 as FQNEAQ. This CDR3 is CASGGLGNEQFF. Together with reference TRBV7-8 and TRBJ2-1, the CDR3 gives the full variable domain: GAGVSQSPRYKVAKRGQDVALRCDPISGHVSLFWYQQALGQGPEFLTYFQNEAQLDKSGLPSDRFFAERPEGSVSTLKIQRTQQEDSAVYLCASGGLGNEQFFGPGTRLTVL.